This TCR beta chain was captured by sequencing in a study of identical twins. Study-wide findings and caveats: It was possible that invariant MAIT and iNKT cells partly confounded the zero-insertion analyses. Fewer insertions were carried by abundant cord blood beta clonotypes, but none was seen in memory repertoires.

This clonotype was detected many times. The antigen is unknown. The cDNA had a unique molecular identifier and a template-switch universal primer site. TCRdb analysed the 5' RACE reads with MiXCR anew, one entry per CDR3 protein. The repertoire holds 250,000 or so distinct CDR3 sequences, 6% to 8.5% seen once, with roughly 5% in the top ten. Healthy Caucasians were all of the donors. V lost 1 base and J 1 base, leaving 5 bases between the germline ends. Germline V CDR1 and CDR2: SGHRS, YFSETQ. The CDR3 contains 13 residues. The same sample was also used in a study of yellow fever vaccine responses in identical twins.

The clonotype comes from a woman in her late teens or twenties in good health. The chain employs TRBV5-1 and TRBJ1-1; D is unclear. The sample was CD8+ T cells sorted from blood. CDR3 sequence: CASSLFRNTEAFF. CDR3 DNA sequence: TGCGCCAGCAGCTTGTTTAGGAACACTGAAGCTTTCTTT.